These 27 T cell receptor beta chains share one sample of origin, sequenced in a study of T cells after yellow fever vaccination. TCRdb itself ran the 5' RACE reads through MiXCR, one entry per CDR3 protein. The table lists about 320,000 distinct CDR3 sequences, 3.5% to 4.5% of them singletons. Material: PBMCs, obtained 15 days after the yellow fever booster vaccination. The source is a man between 18 and 29 years old who received the YFV17D yellow fever vaccine.

Only a few counts were recorded for this clonotype. CDR3 coding DNA: TGCGCCAGCAGCCAGTCTACGAGGAATGAGCAGTTCTTC. Translating gives CASSQSTRNEQFF. The chain carries TRBV4-3 and TRBJ2-1, with D unresolved. The germline gives CDR1 LGHNA, CDR2 YSLEER. The germline V and J ends were trimmed by 3 bases and 7 bases, with 10 bases remaining between them. This CDR3 spans 13 amino acids.

This clonotype was seen repeatedly, ten times or more. V gene TRBV5-1 combines with J gene TRBJ2-1; unclear D gene. In germline, CDR1 is SGHRS, CDR2 YFSETQ. V was trimmed by 5 bases and J by 1 base, leaving 19 bases between them. This CDR3 contains 17 residues. The DNA of the CDR3 is TGCGCCAGCAGATCCACTCTACAGCGCTCATCCTACAATGAGCAGTTCTTC. This translates into CASRSTLQRSSYNEQFF.

The rearrangement links TRBV5-5 to TRBJ1-2; D unresolved. Germline V gene data show CDR1 as SGHKS and CDR2 as YYEKEE (reference sequence). The CDR3 is 15 amino acids. V was clipped by 4 bases and J by 6 bases, with 19 bases between them. CDR3 DNA sequence: TGTGCCAGCAGCCCTTGGACCGCAGGAGGAAATGGCTACACCTTC. Translated, it gives CASSPWTAGGNGYTF.

This clonotype was counted only a few times. The chain uses TRBV5-1 and TRBJ1-6; TRBD1 might be the D (5 bases). The CDR3 runs to 14 residues. Germline lookup yields CDR1 SGHRS and CDR2 YFSETQ. Trimming left V 1 base short and J 8 bases short, with 10 bases between. The CDR3 sequence: CASSLSQDYSPLHF. For the CDR3, the DNA is TGCGCCAGCAGCTTGTCACAGGACTATTCACCCCTCCACTTT.

This clonotype was picked up a small number of times. The chain's CDR3 is CSAREASGGTDTQYF. The CDR3 DNA reads as TGCAGTGCTAGAGAGGCTAGCGGGGGCACAGATACGCAGTATTTT. This sequence joins TRBV20-1 and TRBJ2-3; 9 bases match TRBD2. The CDR3 has 15 amino acids. The J segment lost 1 base and the V segment lost 0 bases, leaving 2 bases of the junction unmatched. Looked up from germline, CDR1 is DFQATT and CDR2 is SNEGSKA (reference sequence).

This clonotype was observed many times. The rearrangement joins TRBV5-1 to TRBJ1-2; possible D gene TRBD1, 6 bases. Germline V gives CDR1 SGHRS, CDR2 YFSETQ. Trimming pared 3 bases from V and 8 bases from J, leaving 11 bases between. This CDR3 comprises 12 residues. For the CDR3, the DNA is TGCGCCAGCAGCTACGACAGGCGGGGCTACACCTTC. It specifies CASSYDRRGYTF. The full variable domain, completed using reference TRBV5-1 and TRBJ1-2, is KAGVTQTPRYLIKTRGQQVTLSCSPISGHRSVSWYQQTPGQGLQFLFEYFSETQRNKGNFPGRFSGRQFSNSRSEMNVSTLELGDSALYLCASSYDRRGYTFGSGTRLTVV.

In this sample, this clonotype turned up many times. The chain couples TRBV25-1 to TRBJ2-3, with 12 bases that match TRBD2. The CDR3 runs to 15 residues. CDR1 MGHDK and CDR2 SYGVNS come from the germline V gene. The V segment lost 4 bases and the J segment 5 bases; nucleotides outside the gene matches: 4. The CDR3 coding sequence is TGTGCCAGCAGTGGATCGGGACTAGCGGGAGATACGCAGTATTTT. As protein: CASSGSGLAGDTQYF.

This clonotype was seen many times. The chain uses TRBV12-3 or TRBV12-4 and TRBJ1-2; weak D call: TRBD1 (5 bases). CDR3 length: 12 residues. V lost 5 bases and J 8 bases, leaving 12 bases between the germline ends. The CDR3 reads CASSGGTIGYTF. The DNA for the CDR3 is TGTGCCAGCAGTGGGGGGACGATCGGCTACACCTTC.

This clonotype was seen ten or more times. The V and J genes are TRBV6-5 and TRBJ2-7; 7 bases align to TRBD2. This CDR3 spans 13 amino acids. The germline V gene encodes CDR1 MNHEY and CDR2 SVGAGI. The V and J ends lost 8 bases and 7 bases, in that order; junction bases with no gene match: 11. Here the CDR3 DNA reads TGTGCCAGCTACCCAGGACGGGGGGTTGAGCAGTACGTC. The encoded protein is CASYPGRGVEQYV.

This clonotype was found many times. The chain uses TRBV4-3 and TRBJ1-1; D gene ambiguous. Trimming left V 1 base short and J 5 bases short, with 8 bases between. The CDR3 runs to 13 residues. From germline, CDR1 is LGHNA and CDR2 YSLEER. The CDR3 loop reads CASSQGLGTEAFF. The CDR3 DNA sequence: TGCGCCAGCAGCCAAGGGCTAGGGACTGAAGCTTTCTTT.

V usage is TRBV7-2 and J usage is TRBJ2-1; 7 bases map to TRBD2. Germline CDR1 is SGHTA and CDR2 is FQGNSA. With V trimmed by 1 base and J by 8 bases, 5 bases remained unmatched. This CDR3 spans 14 amino acids. DNA of the CDR3: TGTGCCAGCAGCTTAGAACTAGCGATTGATGAGCAGTTCTTC. Its translation is CASSLELAIDEQFF. The whole variable domain, filled in from reference TRBV7-2 and TRBJ2-1, reads GAGVSQSPSNKVTEKGKDVELRCDPISGHTALYWYRQSLGQGLEFLIYFQGNSAPDKSGLPSDRFSAERTGGSVSTLTIQRTQQEDSAVYLCASSLELAIDEQFFGPGTRLTVL.

With regard to this clonotype: One junction end does not reproduce the germline sequence, and a read error may be involved. This rearrangement joins TRBV12-3 or TRBV12-4 to TRBJ1-4; no clear D gene. The CDR3 has 15 residues. The CDR3 reads CASCLGVTTNEKLFF. The CDR3 DNA follows: TGTGCCAGCTGTTTAGGTGTAACAACTAATGAAAAACTGTTTTTT.

There are a few counts of this clonotype. This chain connects TRBV5-1 to TRBJ1-5; D call uncertain. The CDR3 has 13 amino acids. Per the germline V gene, CDR1 is SGHRS and CDR2 is YFSETQ. Trimming pared 0 bases from V and 6 bases from J, leaving 7 bases between. The CDR3 DNA follows: TGCGCCAGCAGCTTGGCCGGGCCTCAGCCCCAGCATTTT. Translated: CASSLAGPQPQHF.

Many counts were recorded for this clonotype. V gene TRBV18 combines with J gene TRBJ1-6; D call uncertain. The V end lost 2 bases, the J end lost 8 bases, and 10 bases lay between the germline ends. The V gene's germline CDR1 is KGHSH and CDR2 LQKENI. CDR3 size: 14 residues. This chain's CDR3 is CASSPTSGDSPLHF. CDR3 nucleotide sequence: TGTGCCAGCTCACCAACGAGTGGGGATTCACCCCTCCACTTT. The full variable domain, completed using reference TRBV18 and TRBJ1-6, is NAGVMQNPRHLVRRRGQEARLRCSPMKGHSHVYWYRQLPEEGLKFMVYLQKENIIDESGMPKERFSAEFPKEGPSILRIQQVVRGDSAAYFCASSPTSGDSPLHFGNGTRLTVT.

Ten or more counts support this clonotype. The chain has TRBV12-3 or TRBV12-4 and TRBJ1-4; D is unclear. The CDR3 consists of 11 residues. V gave up 6 bases and J gave up 8 bases, with 7 bases separating them. CDR3 in amino acids: CASSPREKLFF. For the CDR3, the DNA is TGTGCCAGCAGCCCGCGGGAAAAACTGTTTTTT.

This chain joins TRBV6-2 or TRBV6-3 and TRBJ2-7; D is ambiguous. CDR3 size: 12 residues. Trimming pared 3 bases from V and 3 bases from J, leaving 6 bases between. Germline values: CDR1 MNHEY, CDR2 SVGEGT. This chain's CDR3 is CASSYSVYEQYV. CDR3 coding DNA: TGTGCCAGCAGTTATTCGGTCTACGAGCAGTACGTC.

There are many counts of this clonotype. The chain carries TRBV7-6 and TRBJ2-1, with D perhaps matching TRBD1 or TRBD2 (6 bases each). Germline V CDR1 and CDR2: SGHVS, FNYEAQ. V was trimmed by 5 bases and J by 7 bases, leaving 15 bases between them. The CDR3 has 14 amino acids. The CDR3 sequence: CASSHRQGRNEQFF. The CDR3 bases are TGTGCCAGCAGCCACCGGCAGGGGAGGAATGAGCAGTTCTTC.

Only a few counts were recorded for this clonotype. The chain couples TRBV2 to TRBJ1-5; D is unclear. V was cut by 8 bases and J by 2 bases, with 7 bases left in between. This CDR3 spans 12 amino acids. The germline V gene has CDR1 SNHLY and CDR2 FYNNEI. The chain's CDR3 is CASEAGNQPQHF. The DNA of the CDR3 is TGTGCCAGCGAGGCCGGCAATCAGCCCCAGCATTTT.

This clonotype was counted ten times or more. The chain has TRBV5-1 and TRBJ1-6; D is possibly TRBD1 (5 bases). Germline V CDR1 and CDR2: SGHRS, YFSETQ. V was pared by 4 bases and J by 8 bases, with 16 bases between. The CDR3 consists of 15 residues. CDR3 in DNA: TGCGCCAGCAGCCCGGACGCAGGGAGGTATTCACCCCTCCACTTT. Its protein product is CASSPDAGRYSPLHF.

A few counts support this clonotype. The chain has TRBV4-3 and TRBJ1-5; a weak D match, TRBD1 (5 bases). Trimming removed 0 bases from V and 7 bases from J, with 10 bases in between. Germline CDR1 reads LGHNA; CDR2 reads YSLEER. The CDR3 length is 14 residues. The CDR3 bases are TGCGCCAGCAGCCAAGATCGGAGGGGACAGCCCCAGCATTTT. Translation: CASSQDRRGQPQHF.

This clonotype was recorded many times. V is TRBV7-2 and J is TRBJ1-1; D is unresolved. Germline assignment: CDR1 SGHTA and CDR2 FQGNSA. The CDR3 spans 14 residues. Trimming shortened V by 3 bases and J by 0 bases, and 8 bases separated the two germline ends. CDR3 DNA: TGTGCCAGCAGCTTCGGGTCCCTGAACACTGAAGCTTTCTTT. Its translation is CASSFGSLNTEAFF.

The sample holds many counts of this clonotype. V is TRBV4-1 and J is TRBJ2-2; tentative D call: TRBD1 (6 bases). The CDR3 is 19 residues long. The V end lost 4 bases, the J end lost 4 bases, and 25 bases lay between the germline ends. Germline V CDR1 and CDR2: MGHRA, YSYEKL. The chain's CDR3 is CASSPPGGRQGLSTGELFF. As DNA, the CDR3 is TGCGCCAGCAGCCCCCCCGGAGGTCGGCAGGGGCTTTCCACCGGGGAGCTGTTTTTT.

Comments on this clonotype: Compared with germline, one end of the junction differs, possibly owing to a read error. This chain uses TRBV7-7 with TRBJ2-1; D possibly corresponds to TRBD2 (6 bases). The CDR3 extends over 15 amino acids. Looked up from germline, CDR1 is SSHAT and CDR2 is FNYEAQ (reference sequence). The CDR3 reads CASSLALAHTNEQFF. The CDR3 DNA follows: TGTGCTAGCAGCTTAGCCCTAGCGCACACCAATGAGCAGTTCTTC. The entire variable domain, with the rest obtained from reference TRBV7-7 and TRBJ2-1, is as follows: GAGVSQSPRYKVTKRGQDVTLRCDPISSHATLYWYQQALGQGPEFLTYFNYEAQPDKSGLPSDRFSAERPEGSISTLTIQRTEQRDSAMYRCASSLALAHTNEQFFGPGTRLTVL.

This clonotype has at least ten counts. The rearrangement joins TRBV20-1 to TRBJ1-3, with D unresolved. Trimming removed 4 bases at V and 1 base at J, with 5 bases between. CDR1 DFQATT and CDR2 SNEGSKA come from the germline V gene (reference sequence). This CDR3 contains 12 residues. CDR3 nucleotides: TGCAGTGCTAAGGGTTCTGGAAACACCATATATTTT. It encodes CSAKGSGNTIYF.

This clonotype was detected ten times or more. This sequence joins TRBV7-2 and TRBJ2-1; 9 bases are shared with TRBD2. V lost 0 bases and J lost 9; bases outside the gene matches: 6. CDR1 and CDR2 (germline): SGHTA, FQGNSA. The CDR3 has 15 amino acids. The CDR3: CASSLASGGRGEQFF. Here the CDR3 DNA reads TGTGCCAGCAGCTTAGCTAGCGGGGGCAGGGGTGAGCAGTTCTTC.

The rearrangement links TRBV21-1 to TRBJ2-1; the listed D gene, TRBD2, was not tested against the DNA. TRBV21-1 is assigned pseudogene status. This CDR3 contains 15 residues. The CDR3 loop reads CASSKRRQGGDEQFF. The CDR3 DNA follows: TGTGCCAGCAGCAAAAGGCGGCAGGGCGGGGATGAGCAGTTCTTC.

The rearrangement joins TRBV12-3 or TRBV12-4 to TRBJ2-3; the match to TRBD2 covers 7 bases. This CDR3 contains 17 residues. With V trimmed by 0 bases and J by 0 bases, 6 bases remained unmatched. CDR3 loop: CASSLAWAGVSTDTQYF. The DNA of the CDR3 is TGTGCCAGCAGTTTAGCGTGGGCGGGGGTAAGCACAGATACGCAGTATTTT.